The rows below give T cell receptor beta chains drawn from one sample of a study of identifying expanded T cells in peripheral blood. Only in-frame clones appear in the TCRdb table, and some are missing; sequencing was by immunoSEQ multiplex PCR. The sample yields about 91,000 clones, almost 90% seen once. The sample was blood. These receptors were taken from a person aged 18 to 70 in good health. Each CDR3 is given with its conserved first and last residue.

>TRBV4-2
CASSPTGDRGGTEAFF
>TRBV9
CASSVTGRETQYF
>TRBV5-4
CASSGGGEETQYF
>TRBV5-4
CASSPGTTDHEQYF
>TRBV27
CASSLFRGTGDTGELFF
>TRBV4-2
CASSQAVVYSNQPQHF
>TRBV9
CASSVDPDTQYF
>TRBV5-1
CASSSGQILWDEQYF
>TRBV6-5
CASSYSTDRHNEQFF
>TRBV4-2
CASSQDLSGGEQYF
>TRBV27
CASGALYEQYF
>TRBV10-3
CAIAPSSYEQYF
>TRBV9
CASSPRTSLGAGELFF
>TRBV30
CAWSAGGIANYGYTF
>TRBV6-1
CASSEAPRVLQETQYF
>TRBV6-5
CASSYSADNYGYTF
>TRBV30
CAWSGPDRVETGELFF
>TRBV5-4
CASSLQLPGTEAFF
>TRBV30
CAWRTSSSYNSPLHF
>TRBV7-9
CASSLAGAGAQPQHF
>TRBV7-5
CVRSRPGGRTDTQYF
>TRBV5-6
CASSFGQGVRYTF
>TRBV28
CASSSPGTGNEQYF
>TRBV19
CASSIGVTVGGETQYF
>TRBV4-1
CASSLPGTSGVEQYF
>TRBV6-1
CASSALAGGNSGETQYF
>TRBV19
CASGRPGQGFVGELFF
>TRBV10-3
CAISDFTGGTETQYF
>TRBV11-2
CASSREPNQPQHF
>TRBV5-4
CASSLVGQPTDTQYF
>TRBV10-3
CAIRRGGLEETQYF
>TRBV19
CASSIDGHSWGETQYF
>TRBV23-1
CASSPGQGVTDTQYF
>TRBV27
CASSFRGGDQPQHF
>TRBV5-1
CASSYGTSYTNEQFF
>TRBV30
CAWSPGFPGELFF
>TRBV5-6
CASSLTGSDQPQHF
>TRBV21-1
CASRRVSNEKLFF
>TRBV7-8
CASSNSQSGTHEQYF
>TRBV4-1
CASSQPTGGAGNEQFF
>TRBV7-2
CASSLRGAGTTGELFF
>TRBV29-1
CSVDSSSWTQYF
>TRBV4-2
CASSQDQLAVSEQYF
>TRBV7-3
CASSVTGRKGDYTF
>TRBV5-1
CASFETPSTDTQYF
>TRBV6-5
CASSRALVGTDTQYF
>TRBV5-4
CASSLTGVYEQYF
>TRBV29-1
CSVDSSGLAGGPSDTQYF
>TRBV19
CASSTRLTDTQYF
>TRBV4-3
CASSQEWGASDEQYF
>TRBV18
CASSPGTTRGEQYF
>TRBV9
CASSNVPDRGNYGYTF
>TRBV4-1
CASKDRGLTNTEAFF
>TRBV2
CASSDTTGQGASPMYQETQYF
>TRBV2
CASSRSSYEQYF